The 24 T cell receptor beta chains in this list originate from one sample, sequenced in a study of cytomegalovirus exposure and HLA in healthy donors. A multiplex PCR was run with 60 Vbeta primers and 13 Jbeta primers. The repertoire was sequenced with immunoSEQ multiplex PCR; TCRdb's copy has only in-frame clones and lacks some. The sample lists around 180,000 clones; 85% were seen once. The source material was PBMCs. These receptors originate from a boy younger than 10 in good health and CMV-seronegative.

V gene TRBV19 combines with J gene TRBJ1-1; TRBD1 matches 9 bases. V gave up 4 bases and J gave up 3 bases; unmatched junction bases: 6. The CDR3 loop spans 15 amino acids. Germline CDR1 LNHDA, CDR2 SQIVND (reference sequence). In DNA form, the CDR3 reads TGTGCCAGTAGTAAGCACCGGGACAGGGACACTGAAGCTTTCTTT. The encoded protein is CASSKHRDRDTEAFF.

The chain combines TRBV4-1 with TRBJ1-1; weak D call: TRBD1 (5 bases). The germline V and J ends were trimmed by 5 bases and 0 bases, with 13 bases remaining between them. The CDR3 is 15 amino acids. Per the germline V gene, CDR1 is MGHRA and CDR2 is YSYEKL. CDR3 in DNA: TGCGCCAGCAGCACACCAGACAGATTGAACACTGAAGCTTTCTTT. This sequence encodes CASSTPDRLNTEAFF.

This clone was observed a few times. The chain recombines TRBV15 with TRBJ2-7, with 8 positions matching TRBD2. Germline CDR1 and CDR2: LNHNV and YYDKDF (reference sequence). The CDR3 is 17 amino acids. V dropped 1 base and J dropped 8; count of bases not matched to a gene: 16. For the CDR3, the DNA is TGTGCCACCAGCAGAGTAGGGTTACTAGCGGCTCGCTGGAAGCAGTACTTC. Amino acid sequence: CATSRVGLLAARWKQYF.

V and J are TRBV5-1 and TRBJ2-2; the match to TRBD2 covers 14 bases. This CDR3 spans 15 amino acids. V lost 5 bases to trimming and J lost 6 bases; unmatched junction nucleotides: 3. Germline assignment: CDR1 SGHRS and CDR2 YFSETQ. In DNA form, the CDR3 reads TGCGCCAGCAGTAGGGGACTAGCGGGGGCCGGGGAGCTGTTTTTT. Protein: CASSRGLAGAGELFF.

The J gene is TRBJ1-2, the V gene TRBV5-6; D possibly corresponds to TRBD1 (5 bases). CDR3 length: 14 amino acids. The V and J ends lost 4 bases and 6 bases respectively, with 16 bases between them. CDR1 is SGHDT, CDR2 YYEEEE, per germline. CDR3: CASSRTGDVDGYTF. CDR3 in DNA: TGTGCCAGCAGCCGAACGGGGGACGTTGATGGCTACACCTTC.

This sequence joins TRBV29-1 and TRBJ2-7; tentative D call: TRBD1 (5 bases). This CDR3 is 12 amino acids long. V lost 5 bases and J lost 5, with 13 bases in between. Germline CDR1 is SQVTM and CDR2 is ANQGSEA. CDR3 sequence: CSVSQGIHEQYF. For the CDR3, the DNA is TGCAGCGTTAGTCAGGGAATCCACGAGCAGTACTTC.

The V and J genes are TRBV9 and TRBJ2-3; TRBD2 matches 9 bases. Germline values: CDR1 SGDLS, CDR2 YYNGEE. The CDR3 runs to 16 residues. With V trimmed by 1 base and J by 3 bases, 6 bases remained unmatched. As DNA, the CDR3 is TGTGCCAGCAGCGTAATCGGCGGGGGGGCGACAGATACGCAGTATTTT. This gives the protein CASSVIGGGATDTQYF.

This chain connects TRBV9 to TRBJ2-7; 7 bases line up with TRBD1. Germline trimming cut 0 bases from V and 2 bases from J; bases unmatched to any gene: 8. CDR1 SGDLS and CDR2 YYNGEE come from the germline V gene. This CDR3 comprises 16 residues. This CDR3 reads CASSVDGTVSTYEQYF. The CDR3 coding sequence is TGTGCCAGCAGCGTAGACGGGACAGTGAGTACCTACGAGCAGTACTTC.

The chain recombines TRBV28 with TRBJ2-7; the match to TRBD1 covers 9 bases. The CDR3 extends over 14 amino acids. The junction had 8 bases not matched to a gene; V was cut back by 5 bases and J by 6 bases. Germline V CDR1 and CDR2: MDHEN, SYDVKM. The CDR3 protein is CASSPPGQGAEQYV. In DNA, the CDR3 is TGTGCCAGCAGTCCCCCGGGACAGGGTGCCGAGCAGTACGTC.

This chain joins TRBV5-1 and TRBJ2-2, with unresolved D. There are 13 residues in the CDR3. The germline V and J ends were trimmed by 5 bases and 7 bases, with 12 bases remaining between them. Germline CDR1 reads SGHRS; CDR2 reads YFSETQ. The CDR3 spells CASSRGEYGELFF. For the CDR3, the DNA is TGCGCCAGCAGTCGCGGAGAATACGGGGAGCTGTTTTTT. Full variable domain (rest looked up from reference TRBV5-1 and TRBJ2-2): KAGVTQTPRYLIKTRGQQVTLSCSPISGHRSVSWYQQTPGQGLQFLFEYFSETQRNKGNFPGRFSGRQFSNSRSEMNVSTLELGDSALYLCASSRGEYGELFFGEGSRLTVL.

This chain joins TRBV7-6 and TRBJ1-1, with 9 bases matching TRBD1. CDR3 length: 14 amino acids. Per germline, CDR1 SGHVS and CDR2 FNYEAQ. V lost 4 bases, J lost 1 base, and 1 base stayed unmatched. CDR3 nucleotide sequence: TGTGCCAGCAGCTCGGGACAGGGGAACACTGAAGCTTTCTTT. Protein product: CASSSGQGNTEAFF.

In regard to this clone: Relative to the germline gene, one junction end is altered; a read error may explain this. The CDR3, as DNA: TGTGTCAGCAGCTTAGGAGAAACTGGAAACACCATATATTTT. Translation gives CVSSLGETGNTIYF. The chain uses TRBV7-6 and TRBJ1-3; D gene unclear. Germline V lookup: CDR1 SGHVS, CDR2 FNYEAQ. The CDR3 spans 14 residues.

The chain employs TRBV10-2 and TRBJ2-1; the match to TRBD2 covers 7 bases. CDR3 length: 16 amino acids. V shed 1 base, J shed 10 bases, and the junction held 13 bases outside the gene matches. Germline CDR1 is WSHSY and CDR2 is SAAADI. Here the CDR3 DNA reads TGCGCCAGCAGTGAGTGGGCGGGGGACCCCCCTAGCGAGCAGTTCTTC. Its protein product is CASSEWAGDPPSEQFF.

The chain recombines TRBV7-8 with TRBJ2-2; D is unresolved. This CDR3 has 11 residues. V was shortened by 6 bases and J by 7 bases, with 6 bases between the two germline ends. Germline-derived CDR1 and CDR2 are SGHVS and FQNEAQ. The CDR3 spells CASRRSGELFF. In DNA, the CDR3 is TGTGCCAGCAGAAGGAGCGGGGAGCTGTTTTTT.

V gene TRBV4-2 combines with J gene TRBJ2-1; 14 nucleotides line up with TRBD2. This CDR3 contains 18 residues. CDR1 and CDR2 (germline): LGHNA, YNFKEQ. The V segment lost 2 bases and the J segment 7 bases; nucleotides outside the gene matches: 10. In DNA form, the CDR3 reads TGTGCCAGCAGCCAATTAATTCCGGGACTAGCGGGAGAGAATGAGCAGTTCTTC. It codes for CASSQLIPGLAGENEQFF.

This rearrangement joins TRBV25-1 to TRBJ2-2, with no clear D. Trimming left V 5 bases short and J 1 base short, with 14 bases between. The CDR3 totals 16 residues. CDR1 MGHDK and CDR2 SYGVNS come from the germline V gene. The CDR3 bases are TGTGCCAGCAGTCCCTCGAGGTGGCAGAACACCGGGGAGCTGTTTTTT. This gives the protein CASSPSRWQNTGELFF.

This clone was counted once. This chain connects TRBV2 to TRBJ2-3; D is possibly TRBD1 (5 bases). Trimming cost V 5 bases and J 4 bases, with 16 bases left between them. Germline V gives CDR1 SNHLY, CDR2 FYNNEI. This CDR3 spans 15 amino acids. CDR3 nucleotide sequence: TGTGCCAGCAGTTCCGGATTCTTAGGGGCAGATACGCAGTATTTT. It codes for CASSSGFLGADTQYF.

The CDR3 protein is CASSEPATGTGVYEQYF. The CDR3 DNA is TGTGCCAGCAGTGAACCCGCCACCGGGACAGGGGTTTACGAGCAGTACTTC. This sequence joins TRBV2 and TRBJ2-7, with 10 bases lining up with TRBD1. Germline CDR1 reads SNHLY; CDR2 reads FYNNEI. The CDR3 spans 17 residues. Trimming cost V 2 bases and J 4 bases; bases outside gene matches: 11.

Notes on this clone: One end of the junction fails to match germline, which may point to a read error. The chain employs TRBV7-9 and TRBJ2-5; 12 nucleotides align to TRBD1. The CDR3 is made up of 17 amino acids. CDR1 and CDR2 from the germline V gene are SEHNR and FQNEAQ (reference sequence). Here the CDR3 DNA reads TGTTCCAGCAGCTCACCGGGACAGGGGGCACGGCAAGAGACCCAGTACTTC. Its protein is CSSSSPGQGARQETQYF.

CDR3 sequence (DNA): TGTGCCAGCGAGACAGAAGTAGCCAAAAACATTCAGTACTTC. Its protein product is CASETEVAKNIQYF. The chain combines TRBV6-5 with TRBJ2-4, with a tentative D call TRBD1 (5 bases). This CDR3 comprises 14 residues. CDR1 is MNHEY and CDR2 is SVGAGI in the germline V gene. V was trimmed by 8 bases and J by 0 bases, leaving 11 bases between them.

The chain links TRBV15 to TRBJ2-1; 11 nucleotides align to TRBD1. The V gene end was trimmed by 1 base and the J gene end by 10 bases; junction bases not matched to a gene: 12. The CDR3 has 17 amino acids. Per the germline V gene, CDR1 is LNHNV and CDR2 is YYDKDF (reference sequence). The CDR3 bases are TGTGCCACCAGCAGAGGTGGGACAGGGGGAGACGTATGGGAGCAGTTCTTC. As protein: CATSRGGTGGDVWEQFF.

This clone was recorded once. The rearrangement links TRBV5-1 to TRBJ2-3; no clear D. The CDR3 consists of 15 residues. Per the germline V gene, CDR1 is SGHRS and CDR2 is YFSETQ. Between the trimmed V and J ends, which lost 7 bases and 2 bases, there was a span of 17 bases. CDR3 nucleotides: TGCGCCAGCCGGCCCTTGGCGGTATCCACAGATACGCAGTATTTT. Its translation is CASRPLAVSTDTQYF.

The chain has TRBV27 and TRBJ2-1, with a tentative D call TRBD1 (6 bases). Per germline, CDR1 MNHEY and CDR2 SMNVEV (reference sequence). The V end lost 5 bases, the J end lost 7 bases, and 18 bases lay between the germline ends. The CDR3 loop spans 15 amino acids. This CDR3 reads CASSPWTAYLNEQFF. The CDR3 DNA is TGTGCCAGCAGTCCCTGGACAGCGTATTTGAATGAGCAGTTCTTC.

V usage is TRBV19 and J usage is TRBJ1-5, with 9 bases lining up with TRBD1. CDR1 and CDR2 from the germline V gene are LNHDA and SQIVND (reference sequence). J gave up 0 bases and V 1 base, and 13 bases lay outside the gene matches. This CDR3 is 20 amino acids long. CDR3 coding DNA: TGTGCCAGTAGTATAGCCGATAGCGTCTCGGGACAGGGTAGCAATCAGCCCCAGCATTTT. Residues: CASSIADSVSGQGSNQPQHF.